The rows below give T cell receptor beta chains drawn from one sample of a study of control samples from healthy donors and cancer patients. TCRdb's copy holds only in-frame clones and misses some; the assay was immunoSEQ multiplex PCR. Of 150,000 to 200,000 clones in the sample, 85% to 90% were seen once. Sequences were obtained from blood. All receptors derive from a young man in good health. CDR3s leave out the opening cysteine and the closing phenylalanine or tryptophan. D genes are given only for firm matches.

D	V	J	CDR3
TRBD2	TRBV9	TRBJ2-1	ASNLAGGNEQF
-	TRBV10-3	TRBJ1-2	AISENSGDGYT
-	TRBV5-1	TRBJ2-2	ASSPGDRNTGELF
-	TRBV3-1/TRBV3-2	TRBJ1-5	ASSQDRGSSNQPQH
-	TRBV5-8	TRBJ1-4	ASSGAERGEKLF
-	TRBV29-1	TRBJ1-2	SVAPRLHSYGYT
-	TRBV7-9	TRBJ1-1	ASSLASGGNTEAF
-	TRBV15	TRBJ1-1	ATSISSEFATEAF
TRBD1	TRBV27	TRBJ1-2	ASSLRDRGYGYT
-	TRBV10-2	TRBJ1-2	ASSESKRTDGYT
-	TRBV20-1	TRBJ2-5	SGIQETQY
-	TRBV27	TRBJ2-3	ASSRSTDTQY
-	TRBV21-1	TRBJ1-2	ASSKTGEERVYGYT
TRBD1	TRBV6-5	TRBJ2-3	ASSFPLTGAADTQY
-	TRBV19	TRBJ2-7	ASSKKSPYEQY
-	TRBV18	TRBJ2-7	ASSPSQYEQY
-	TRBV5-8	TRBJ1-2	ASSLETLLKDYT
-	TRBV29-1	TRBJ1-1	SSRVNTEAF
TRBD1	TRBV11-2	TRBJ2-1	ASSQRPGTGQNNEQF
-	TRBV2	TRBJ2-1	ASSGLRGGSNEQF
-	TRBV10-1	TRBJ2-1	ASSPLTDYSYNEQF
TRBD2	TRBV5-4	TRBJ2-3	ASRARLAGATDTQY
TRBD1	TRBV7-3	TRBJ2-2	ASSPRGDRAATGELF
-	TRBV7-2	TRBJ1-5	ASSPRRGNQPQH
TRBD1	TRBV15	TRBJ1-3	ATKTGTGGNTIY
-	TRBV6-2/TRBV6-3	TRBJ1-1	ASSPQENTEAF
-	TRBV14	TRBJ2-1	ASSRDSSEQF